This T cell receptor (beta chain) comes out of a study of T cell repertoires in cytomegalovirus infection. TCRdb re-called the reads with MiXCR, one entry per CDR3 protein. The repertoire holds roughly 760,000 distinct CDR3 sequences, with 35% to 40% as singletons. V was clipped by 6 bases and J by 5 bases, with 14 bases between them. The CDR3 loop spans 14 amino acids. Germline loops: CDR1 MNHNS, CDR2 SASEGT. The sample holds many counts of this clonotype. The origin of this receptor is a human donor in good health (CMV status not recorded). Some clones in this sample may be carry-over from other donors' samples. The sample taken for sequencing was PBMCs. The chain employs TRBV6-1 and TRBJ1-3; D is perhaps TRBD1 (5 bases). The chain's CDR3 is CASSIRDVRNTIYF. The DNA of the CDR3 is TGTGCCAGCAGCATCCGGGACGTTCGAAACACCATATATTTT.